The clone carrying this T cell receptor beta chain was counted at least ten times. TCRdb recomputed calls from the 5' RACE reads with MiXCR, one row per CDR3 protein. This sample has almost 65,000 distinct CDR3 sequences; roughly a fifth occur once, and the top ten carry 1.4%. The entry originates in a study of HIV-infected patients and healthy controls. The V end lost 0 bases, the J end lost 5 bases, and 10 bases lay between the germline ends. This CDR3 has 15 residues. CDR1 is MGHRA, CDR2 YSYEKL, per germline. The chain is built from TRBV4-1 and TRBJ2-2, with a weak D call TRBD2 (6 bases). The sequence was collected from a human donor in good health. Sequencing used CD4+ T cells from blood. Here the CDR3 DNA reads TGCGCCAGCAGCCAAGATTCGGGGAGGACCGGGGAGCTGTTTTTT. Protein: CASSQDSGRTGELFF.